Listed below are T cell receptor beta chains from one sample, sequenced in a study of blood T cell repertoires in COVID-19. Sequencing used immunoSEQ multiplex PCR; TCRdb keeps in-frame clones, though not all of them. The table includes 250,000 to 300,000 clones, roughly nine tenths detected once. Sequenced sample: peripheral blood. The receptor set was obtained from a woman aged 25 to 39 with COVID-19, enrolled during active disease. Both conserved end residues are part of each CDR3. The D gene is left open where the match is weak. Some rows mark clone size as missing; the rest say once, few, many or name a class of expanded clone.

J: TRBJ2-7; size: -; D: -; V: TRBV5-5; DNA: TGTGCCAGCAGCTTGGAACTGCCCTCCTACGAGCAGTACTTC; CDR3: CASSLELPSYEQYF
J: TRBJ2-5; size: -; D: TRBD2; V: TRBV10-2; DNA: TGCGCCAGCCGATCCCTAGCGGGGGGTTCAGGAGAGACCCAGTACTTC; CDR3: CASRSLAGGSGETQYF
J: TRBJ1-2; size: -; D: -; V: TRBV13; DNA: TGTGCCAGCAGCCCCTCGCCCCAGGGTGACTATGGCTACACCTTC; CDR3: CASSPSPQGDYGYTF
J: TRBJ2-1; size: -; D: TRBD2; V: TRBV11-2; DNA: TGTGCCAGCAGCCCCAAACTAGCGGGGGTAATAGGGAATGAGCAGTTCTTC; CDR3: CASSPKLAGVIGNEQFF
J: TRBJ2-2; size: -; D: -; V: TRBV5-1; DNA: TGCGCCAGCAGCCCATCAGTCACCGGGGAGCTGTTTTTT; CDR3: CASSPSVTGELFF
J: TRBJ2-5; size: -; D: -; V: TRBV7-6; DNA: TGTGCCAGCAGCTTACTGGCCGAAGAGACCCAGTACTTC; CDR3: CASSLLAEETQYF
J: TRBJ2-7; size: once; D: -; V: TRBV11-2; DNA: TGTGCCAGCAGCCATACGTCAGGGGTCTACGAGCAGTACTTC; CDR3: CASSHTSGVYEQYF
J: TRBJ2-7; size: -; D: -; V: TRBV27; DNA: TGTGCCAGCAGTTTATCCGCAGGGGCCACCGAGCAGTACTTC; CDR3: CASSLSAGATEQYF
J: TRBJ2-7; size: -; D: TRBD2; V: TRBV3-1/TRBV3-2; DNA: TGTGCCAGCAGCAGCAGCGGGGGGAGTTACGAGCAGTACTTC; CDR3: CASSSSGGSYEQYF
J: TRBJ1-1; size: -; D: TRBD1; V: TRBV5-1; DNA: TGCGCCAGCAGCTTGGGGGACAGGGGGCTGGGCACTGAAGCTTTCTTT; CDR3: CASSLGDRGLGTEAFF
J: TRBJ1-5; size: -; D: -; V: TRBV28; DNA: TGTGCCAGCAGTTTCGGCTCGGGGCCCCAGCATTTT; CDR3: CASSFGSGPQHF
J: TRBJ1-2; size: once; D: TRBD1; V: TRBV7-2; DNA: TGTGCCAGCAGCTTATCGGTGGCAGGGGGAGTTGGCTACACCTTC; CDR3: CASSLSVAGGVGYTF
J: TRBJ2-2; size: -; D: TRBD2; V: TRBV4-2; DNA: TGTGCCAGCAGCCAAGATCTCAGACTAGCGGGCGGGGAGCTGTTTTTT; CDR3: CASSQDLRLAGGELFF
J: TRBJ2-7; size: -; D: TRBD1; V: TRBV19; DNA: TGTGCCAGTAGTACCAACTGGGACAGGGTGGACGAGCAGTACTTC; CDR3: CASSTNWDRVDEQYF
J: TRBJ1-5; size: -; D: -; V: TRBV6-1; DNA: TGTGCCAGCAGTGATTTCAATGGAGGGGATCGGAATCAGCCCCAGCATTTT; CDR3: CASSDFNGGDRNQPQHF
J: TRBJ2-3; size: -; D: -; V: TRBV19; DNA: TGTGCCAGTAGTACCGGAGCGGGTGACACAGATACGCAGTATTTT; CDR3: CASSTGAGDTDTQYF
J: TRBJ1-1; size: once; D: -; V: TRBV19; DNA: TGTGCCAGTAAAACACAGGGTATCACTGAAGCTTTCTTT; CDR3: CASKTQGITEAFF
J: TRBJ2-1; size: few; D: TRBD2; V: TRBV7-8; DNA: TGTGCCAGCAGCTTAGCAGCGGGACGGAGGGACAATGAGCAGTTCTTC; CDR3: CASSLAAGRRDNEQFF
J: TRBJ2-3; size: once; D: TRBD1; V: TRBV7-9; DNA: TGTGCCAGCAGCTTAGTGACAGGGCGCACAGATACGCAGTATTTT; CDR3: CASSLVTGRTDTQYF
J: TRBJ1-4; size: -; D: -; V: TRBV15; DNA: TGTGCCACCAGCAGAAACCGACAGATAGATATTGAAAAACTGTTTTTT; CDR3: CATSRNRQIDIEKLFF
J: TRBJ1-2; size: -; D: -; V: TRBV5-6; DNA: TGTGCCAGCAGCTTAGCAGGGCTAGCTAACTATGGCTACACCTTC; CDR3: CASSLAGLANYGYTF
J: TRBJ2-7; size: few; D: TRBD1; V: TRBV11-2; DNA: TGTGCCAGCAGCTTCTCCGGGACAGGCCTGACCTACTTC; CDR3: CASSFSGTGLTYF
J: TRBJ2-1; size: -; D: TRBD2; V: TRBV7-7; DNA: TGTGCCAGCAGTCCGTTAGCGGGGGGGCTTCCGTTCTTC; CDR3: CASSPLAGGLPFF
J: TRBJ2-7; size: once; D: -; V: TRBV15; DNA: TGTGCCACCAGCAGAGATAGGCAGGAGGGCCGGCGGCAGTACTTC; CDR3: CATSRDRQEGRRQYF
J: TRBJ1-5; size: -; D: -; V: TRBV6-1; DNA: TGTGCCAGCAGTGATCACCGTGGACAGCCAATCAACCAGCCCCAGCATTTT; CDR3: CASSDHRGQPINQPQHF
J: TRBJ1-1; size: -; D: -; V: TRBV6-1; DNA: TGTGCCAGCAGTGAAGGAATCATGGAACTAAACACTGAAGCTTTCTTT; CDR3: CASSEGIMELNTEAFF
J: TRBJ2-7; size: -; D: -; V: TRBV19; DNA: TGTGCCAGTAGTATAGATGGCTACAGGGTTGCGGGCGAGCAGTACTTC; CDR3: CASSIDGYRVAGEQYF
J: TRBJ1-5; size: once; D: TRBD1; V: TRBV29-1; DNA: TGCAGCGTCGGACAGGGCAACAATCAGCCCCAGCATTTT; CDR3: CSVGQGNNQPQHF
J: TRBJ1-5; size: -; D: -; V: TRBV5-8; DNA: TGTGCCAGCAGCCCCGTACAGGGCATCAATCAGCCCCAGCATTTT; CDR3: CASSPVQGINQPQHF
J: TRBJ2-1; size: -; D: TRBD2; V: TRBV27; DNA: TGTGCCAGCAGCCTAAGCGGGGGGGTCTACAATGAGCAGTTCTTC; CDR3: CASSLSGGVYNEQFF
J: TRBJ1-2; size: -; D: -; V: TRBV5-4; DNA: TGTGCCAGCAGCTTGGTACTGAATGGCTACACCTTC; CDR3: CASSLVLNGYTF
J: TRBJ2-1; size: once; D: TRBD1; V: TRBV4-1; DNA: TGCGCCAGCAGCCAAGTACTTGGACAGGGCTCCTACAATGAGCAGTTCTTC; CDR3: CASSQVLGQGSYNEQFF
J: TRBJ1-4; size: -; D: TRBD1; V: TRBV9; DNA: TGTGCCAGCAGCGCCGGGACAGGGACGGGAAAACTGTTTTTT; CDR3: CASSAGTGTGKLFF
J: TRBJ1-2; size: -; D: -; V: TRBV30; DNA: TGTGCCTGGGCGTCCAGTTACTATGGCTACACCTTC; CDR3: CAWASSYYGYTF
J: TRBJ1-1; size: -; D: -; V: TRBV12-3/TRBV12-4; DNA: TGTGCCAGCAGTTTAGAATATGAAGCTTTCTTT; CDR3: CASSLEYEAFF
J: TRBJ2-1; size: -; D: -; V: TRBV3-1/TRBV3-2; DNA: TGTGCCAGCAGCCAAGAAGGGGGTGAGCAGTTCTTC; CDR3: CASSQEGGEQFF
J: TRBJ2-7; size: -; D: -; V: TRBV10-3; DNA: TGTGCCATCAGTGGAGGGACTCAAGAGCAGTACTTC; CDR3: CAISGGTQEQYF
J: TRBJ2-5; size: once; D: TRBD2; V: TRBV20-1; DNA: TGCAGTGCTGGACTAGCGGGGACCCAGTACTTC; CDR3: CSAGLAGTQYF
J: TRBJ2-7; size: -; D: TRBD2; V: TRBV2; DNA: TGTGCCAGCAGTGCCGGGACTAGCAGGGTAGTCGAGCAGTACTTC; CDR3: CASSAGTSRVVEQYF
J: TRBJ2-1; size: -; D: TRBD1; V: TRBV28; DNA: TGTGCCAGCAGCCTGGGACAGGGGGCTCTCCCCTACAATGAGCAGTTCTTC; CDR3: CASSLGQGALPYNEQFF